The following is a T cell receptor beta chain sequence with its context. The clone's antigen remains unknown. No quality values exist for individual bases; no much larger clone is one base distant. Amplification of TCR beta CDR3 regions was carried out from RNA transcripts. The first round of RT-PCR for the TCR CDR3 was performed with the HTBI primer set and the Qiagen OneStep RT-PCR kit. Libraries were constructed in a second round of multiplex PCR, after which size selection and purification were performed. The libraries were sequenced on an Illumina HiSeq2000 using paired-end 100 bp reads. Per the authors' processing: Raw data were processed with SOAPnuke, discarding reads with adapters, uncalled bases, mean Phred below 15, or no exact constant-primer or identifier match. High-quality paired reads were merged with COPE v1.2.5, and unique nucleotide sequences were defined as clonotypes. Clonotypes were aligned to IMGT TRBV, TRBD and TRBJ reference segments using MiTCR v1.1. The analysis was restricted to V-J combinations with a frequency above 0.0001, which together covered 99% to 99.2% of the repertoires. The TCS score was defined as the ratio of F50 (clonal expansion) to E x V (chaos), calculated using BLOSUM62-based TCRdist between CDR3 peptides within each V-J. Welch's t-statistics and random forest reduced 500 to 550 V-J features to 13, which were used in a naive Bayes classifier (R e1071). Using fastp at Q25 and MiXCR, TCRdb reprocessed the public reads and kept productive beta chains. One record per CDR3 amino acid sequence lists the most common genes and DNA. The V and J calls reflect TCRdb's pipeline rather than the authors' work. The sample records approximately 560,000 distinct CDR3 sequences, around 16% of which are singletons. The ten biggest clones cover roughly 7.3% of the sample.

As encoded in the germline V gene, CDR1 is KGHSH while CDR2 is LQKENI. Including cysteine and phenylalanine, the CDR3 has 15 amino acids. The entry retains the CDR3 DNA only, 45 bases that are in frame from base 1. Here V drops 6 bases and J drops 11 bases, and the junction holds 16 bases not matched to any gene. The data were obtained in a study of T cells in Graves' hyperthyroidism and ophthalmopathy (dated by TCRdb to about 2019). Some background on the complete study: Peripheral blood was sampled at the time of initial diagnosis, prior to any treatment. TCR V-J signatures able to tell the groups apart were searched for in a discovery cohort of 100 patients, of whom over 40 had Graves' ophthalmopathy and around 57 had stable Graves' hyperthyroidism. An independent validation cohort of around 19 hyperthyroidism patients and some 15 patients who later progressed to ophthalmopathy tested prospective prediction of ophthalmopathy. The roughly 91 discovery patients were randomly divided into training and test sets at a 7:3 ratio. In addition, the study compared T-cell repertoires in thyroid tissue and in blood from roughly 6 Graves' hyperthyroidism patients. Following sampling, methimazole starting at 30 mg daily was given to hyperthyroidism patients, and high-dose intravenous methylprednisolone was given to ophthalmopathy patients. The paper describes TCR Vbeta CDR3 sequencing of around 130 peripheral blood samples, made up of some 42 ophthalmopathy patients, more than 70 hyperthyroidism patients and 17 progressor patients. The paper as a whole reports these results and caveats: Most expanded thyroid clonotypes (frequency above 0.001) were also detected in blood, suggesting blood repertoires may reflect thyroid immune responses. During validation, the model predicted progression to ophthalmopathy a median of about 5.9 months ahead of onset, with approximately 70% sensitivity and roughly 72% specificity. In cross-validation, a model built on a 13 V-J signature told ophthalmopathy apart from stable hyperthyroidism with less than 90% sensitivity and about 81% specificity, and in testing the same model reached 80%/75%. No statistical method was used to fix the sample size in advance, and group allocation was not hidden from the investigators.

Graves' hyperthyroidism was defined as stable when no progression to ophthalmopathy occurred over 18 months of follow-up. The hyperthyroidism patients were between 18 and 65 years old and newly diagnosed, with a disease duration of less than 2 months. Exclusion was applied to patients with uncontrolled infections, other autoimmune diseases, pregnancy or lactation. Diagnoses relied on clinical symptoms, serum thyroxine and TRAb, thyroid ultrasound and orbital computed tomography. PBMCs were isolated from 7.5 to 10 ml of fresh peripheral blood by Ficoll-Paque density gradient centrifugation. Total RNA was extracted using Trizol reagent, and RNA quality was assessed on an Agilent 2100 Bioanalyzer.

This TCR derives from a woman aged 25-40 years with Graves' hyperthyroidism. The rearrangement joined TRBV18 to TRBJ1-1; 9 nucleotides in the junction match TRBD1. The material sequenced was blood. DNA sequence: TGTGCCAGCTCCCAAGACAGGGGGGAGACACTTTGGGCTTTCTTT. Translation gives CASSQDRGETLWAFF.